The T cell receptor beta chain described here comes from a study of CD8 T cells in ankylosing spondylitis. Each CDR3 protein is one row after TCRdb ran MiXCR on the 5' RACE reads. The table has approximately 42,000 distinct CDR3 sequences, approximately 3.6% seen once. Germline values: CDR1 SGDLS, CDR2 YYNGEE. V was trimmed by 3 bases and J by 0 bases, leaving 6 bases between them. The CDR3 loop spans 13 amino acids. The table lists this clonotype with many counts. The chain couples TRBV9 to TRBJ1-1; D unclear. Sequencing input: blood, either unsorted or a sorted T cell fraction (not recorded which). The sequence was collected from a female donor with ankylosing spondylitis or in good health (not recorded which). The chain's CDR3 is CASSGDMNTEAFF. Written as DNA, the CDR3 is TGTGCCAGCAGCGGCGACATGAACACTGAAGCTTTCTTT.